These 14 T cell receptor beta chains came from one sample sequenced in a study of blood T cell repertoires in COVID-19. Produced via immunoSEQ multiplex PCR; TCRdb's table is partial and in-frame only. The sample contains approximately 500,000 clones, roughly nine tenths of which appear only once. Sequencing input: peripheral blood. The receptors stem from a woman aged 50 to 60 with COVID-19, enrolled during active disease.

The rearrangement links TRBV18 to TRBJ1-2, with D tentatively TRBD1 (6 bases). V was trimmed by 6 bases and J by 8 bases, leaving 13 bases between them. CDR3 length: 12 amino acids. The germline CDR1 and CDR2 sequences are KGHSH and LQKENI. The CDR3 sequence is CASSSDSLGYTF. The CDR3 region has the DNA TGTGCCAGCTCCTCGGACAGCCTAGGCTACACCTTC.

The gene calls are TRBV28 and TRBJ2-7; D gene unclear. Germline-derived CDR1 and CDR2 are MDHEN and SYDVKM. The CDR3 length is 13 residues. Trimming took off 4 bases at V and 3 bases at J, with 10 bases between the two ends. The CDR3 is CASSSYTHYEQYF. The CDR3, as DNA: TGTGCCAGCAGTTCCTATACCCACTACGAGCAGTACTTC.

The rearrangement links TRBV6-5 to TRBJ2-2, with a possible D match to TRBD2 (7 bases). The germline V and J ends were trimmed by 8 bases and 4 bases, with 11 bases remaining between them. The CDR3 contains 13 residues. Germline loops: CDR1 MNHEY, CDR2 SVGAGI. CDR3 in amino acids: CASPGGPTGELFF. Written as DNA, the CDR3 is TGTGCCAGCCCCGGGGGGCCCACCGGGGAGCTGTTTTTT.

The chain links TRBV6-5 to TRBJ1-1; D unclear. Trimming cost V 4 bases and J 0 bases, with 12 bases left between them. CDR1 MNHEY and CDR2 SVGAGI come from the germline V gene. The CDR3 length is 15 residues. CDR3: CASSLSMKLNTEAFF. DNA of the CDR3: TGTGCCAGCAGTTTGAGTATGAAATTGAACACTGAAGCTTTCTTT.

The chain recombines TRBV5-8 with TRBJ1-5; 10 nucleotides match TRBD1. V was pared by 0 bases and J by 0 bases, with 9 bases of the junction left unmatched. The CDR3 runs to 19 residues. Germline-derived CDR1 and CDR2 are SGHTS and YDEGEE. This chain's CDR3 is CASSLGWGQGPDSNQPQHF. CDR3 sequence (DNA): TGTGCCAGCAGCTTGGGGTGGGGACAGGGGCCCGATAGCAATCAGCCCCAGCATTTT.

In this sample, this clone turned up once. Within the sample, other DNA sequences also encode this same CDR3. The chain uses TRBV18 and TRBJ1-2; tentatively, D is TRBD1 (5 bases). Per the germline V gene, CDR1 is KGHSH and CDR2 is LQKENI. The germline V and J ends were trimmed by 3 bases and 3 bases, with 8 bases remaining between them. The CDR3 consists of 13 residues. CDR3 coding DNA: TGTGCCAGCTCACCGGAAGGGGACTATGGCTACACCTTC. It is translated as CASSPEGDYGYTF.

There are many counts of this clone. This chain links TRBV6-5 with TRBJ1-3; 7 positions agree with TRBD1. CDR3 length: 16 amino acids. The trim removed 4 bases at V and 0 bases at J, leaving 6 bases unmatched. Looked up from germline, CDR1 is MNHEY and CDR2 is SVGAGI. The CDR3 loop reads CASSSNRGSSGNTIYF. In nucleotides, the CDR3 is TGTGCCAGCAGTTCAAACAGGGGCTCCTCTGGAAACACCATATATTTT.

The V and J genes are TRBV5-1 and TRBJ2-1; 8 nucleotides agree with TRBD1. This CDR3 comprises 15 residues. J was trimmed by 6 bases and V by 0 bases; bases with no gene match: 5. Germline CDR1 and CDR2: SGHRS and YFSETQ. CDR3 amino acids: CASSLGYTGGNEQFF. The CDR3 DNA reads TGCGCCAGCAGCTTGGGGTACACAGGGGGCAATGAGCAGTTCTTC.

V gene TRBV28 combines with J gene TRBJ2-3; no clear D gene. Germline V gives CDR1 MDHEN, CDR2 SYDVKM. The V and J ends lost 1 base and 0 bases respectively, with 17 bases between them. This CDR3 is 18 amino acids long. The DNA for the CDR3 is TGTGCCAGCAGTTTATACACAGCCCTCTCCCTTAGCACAGATACGCAGTATTTT. Translated, it gives CASSLYTALSLSTDTQYF.

This chain uses TRBV27 with TRBJ2-1; the D gene is possibly TRBD2 (5 bases). This CDR3 region has 15 residues. V gave up 0 bases and J gave up 9 bases, with 15 bases separating them. Germline CDR1 is MNHEY and CDR2 is SMNVEV (reference sequence). The CDR3 loop reads CASSLSRVVGGEQFF. CDR3 sequence (DNA): TGTGCCAGCAGTTTATCGAGGGTAGTTGGCGGTGAGCAGTTCTTC.

The chain couples TRBV7-3 to TRBJ2-7, with 9 bases matching TRBD2. CDR1 and CDR2 from the germline V gene are SGHTA and FQGTGA. The CDR3 spans 13 residues. The V and J ends lost 6 bases and 5 bases, in that order; junction bases with no gene match: 5. CDR3 region: CASSSGTSNEQYF. In DNA form, the CDR3 reads TGTGCCAGCAGTTCCGGGACTAGCAACGAGCAGTACTTC.

V and J are TRBV30 and TRBJ1-2; no clear D gene. The CDR3 spans 14 residues. Germline-derived CDR1 and CDR2 are GTSNPN and SVGIG (reference sequence). V lost 0 bases and J 8 bases, leaving 16 bases between the germline ends. The CDR3, as DNA: TGTGCCTGGAGTGTAAACCCTTTGGAGGGCGGCTACACCTTC. Amino acid sequence: CAWSVNPLEGGYTF.

The J gene is TRBJ2-3, the V gene TRBV28; 10 positions match TRBD1. The CDR3 length is 17 residues. The germline V gene has CDR1 MDHEN and CDR2 SYDVKM. Unmatched junction bases numbered 14, after V lost 7 bases and J lost 4 bases. The DNA for the CDR3 is TGTGCCAGCACAAGACAGGGGGCTCCGTTGCACGCAGATACGCAGTATTTT. It specifies CASTRQGAPLHADTQYF.

This clone was seen more than once but under ten times. The chain employs TRBV5-4 and TRBJ1-2, with D unclear. This CDR3 comprises 12 residues. From germline, CDR1 is SGHNT and CDR2 YYREEE (reference sequence). V lost 2 bases, J lost 4 bases, and 6 bases lay in between. This chain's CDR3 is CASSFGIYGYTF. The CDR3 DNA follows: TGTGCCAGCAGCTTCGGGATCTATGGCTACACCTTC.